The 14 T cell receptor beta chains below were found in one sample sequenced in a study of a mutant IDH1 vaccine in newly diagnosed glioma. TCRdb keeps only in-frame clones here, not all; method: immunoSEQ multiplex PCR. The sample consists of 20,000 to 25,000 clones, 90% to 95% of them appearing once. Time point noted: baseline, week 1 (first vaccination visit). Treatment denoted: pre-vaccination baseline after standard-of-care therapy. The input for sequencing was PBMCs, taken from a glioma patient treated with radiotherapy, temozolomide or both. Every receptor here comes from a man aged 35 to 55 with glioma.

This sequence joins TRBV6-1 and TRBJ2-2, with 10 bases lining up with TRBD2. Trimming cost V 3 bases and J 1 base; bases outside gene matches: 2. CDR3 length equals 16 residues. Germline CDR1 is MNHNS and CDR2 is SASEGT. In DNA, the CDR3 is TGTGCCAGCAGTGAGCGACTAGCGGGGAACACCGGGGAGCTGTTTTTT. The encoded protein is CASSERLAGNTGELFF.

The chain links TRBV9 to TRBJ2-3; D tentatively reads TRBD1 or TRBD2 (5 bases each). V was shortened by 4 bases and J by 0 bases, with 12 bases between the two germline ends. This CDR3 is 15 amino acids long. CDR1 is SGDLS and CDR2 is YYNGEE in the germline V gene. The CDR3 sequence: CASSFRDGSTDTQYF. The CDR3 coding sequence is TGTGCCAGCAGCTTCAGGGACGGTAGCACAGATACGCAGTATTTT.

V is TRBV2 and J is TRBJ1-5, with TRBD1 identical over 12 bases. CDR1 is SNHLY, CDR2 FYNNEI, per germline. V lost 6 bases to trimming and J lost 7 bases; unmatched junction nucleotides: 4. The CDR3 extends over 14 amino acids. The CDR3 bases are TGTGCCAGCAGCGGGACAGGGGGCGAACAGCCCCAGCATTTT. It is translated as CASSGTGGEQPQHF.

The chain is built from TRBV4-2 and TRBJ2-7; 8 bases are shared with TRBD1. Germline CDR1 is LGHNA and CDR2 is YNFKEQ. CDR3 length: 15 amino acids. With 0 bases clipped from V and 2 bases from J, the junction kept 3 bases outside the gene matches. DNA of the CDR3: TGTGCCAGCAGCCAAGACGAGACAGGGGCCTACGAGCAGTACTTC. Amino acids: CASSQDETGAYEQYF.

This sequence joins TRBV11-3 and TRBJ1-1, with D maybe TRBD1 (5 bases). CDR1 is SGHNT and CDR2 is YENEEA in the germline V gene. V was cut by 3 bases and J by 1 base, with 21 bases left in between. There are 18 residues in the CDR3. The CDR3 region has the DNA TGTGCCAGCAGCTTCACCCGCAGGGCAGGTCGGAAGAACACTGAAGCTTTCTTT. This encodes CASSFTRRAGRKNTEAFF. Combining the CDR3 with reference TRBV11-3 and TRBJ1-1 gives the whole variable domain EAGVVQSPRYKIIEKKQPVAFWCNPISGHNTLYWYLQNLGQGPELLIRYENEEAVDDSQLPKDRFSAERLKGVDSTLKIQPAELGDSAVYLCASSFTRRAGRKNTEAFFGQGTRLTVV.

The chain has TRBV6-5 and TRBJ2-3, with D maybe TRBD1 (6 bases). The CDR3 runs to 15 residues. Germline loops: CDR1 MNHEY, CDR2 SVGAGI. With 7 bases removed from V and 2 bases from J, the gap between germline ends came to 16 bases. CDR3 region: CASTPGAGNTDTQYF. CDR3 nucleotide sequence: TGTGCCAGCACCCCAGGGGCCGGGAACACAGATACGCAGTATTTT.

The V call is TRBV29-1, the J call TRBJ2-7, with D unresolved. CDR3 length: 11 residues. The germline gives CDR1 SQVTM, CDR2 ANQGSEA. Trimming took off 6 bases at V and 4 bases at J, with 10 bases between the two ends. The DNA for the CDR3 is TGCAGCGTCTGGATCGGGTACGAGCAGTACTTC. Translating it yields CSVWIGYEQYF.

J is TRBJ2-4 and V is TRBV7-9, with D possibly being TRBD1 (6 bases). Per the germline V gene, CDR1 is SEHNR and CDR2 is FQNEAQ (reference sequence). V was cut by 4 bases and J by 0 bases, with 19 bases left in between. The CDR3 is 18 residues long. Here the CDR3 reads CASSSEGDRRLAKNIQYF. In nucleotides, the CDR3 is TGTGCCAGCAGCTCAGAGGGAGACAGGCGGCTAGCCAAAAACATTCAGTACTTC.

Concerning this clone: One end of the junction does not line up with germline, which may come from a read error. This chain uses TRBV7-7 with TRBJ2-5; a possible D gene is TRBD1 (6 bases). This CDR3 comprises 13 residues. Germline-derived CDR1 and CDR2 are SSHAT and FNYEAQ (reference sequence). This CDR3 reads CASSFAGEETQYF. In nucleotides, the CDR3 is TGTGCTAGCAGCTTTGCAGGGGAGGAGACCCAGTACTTC.

The J gene is TRBJ1-5, the V gene TRBV30, with TRBD1 matching 10 bases. The J segment lost 5 bases and the V segment lost 4 bases, leaving 8 bases of the junction unmatched. There are 15 residues in the CDR3. Germline-derived CDR1 and CDR2 are GTSNPN and SVGIG (reference sequence). The CDR3 bases are TGTGCCTGGACTTGGCCCGGACAGGGGGATCAGCCCCAGCATTTT. Translation: CAWTWPGQGDQPQHF. Variable domain in full (rest from reference TRBV30 and TRBJ1-5): SQTIHQWPATLVQPVGSPLSLECTVEGTSNPNLYWYRQAAGRGLQLLFYSVGIGQISSEVPQNLSASRPQDRQFILSSKKLLLSDSGFYLCAWTWPGQGDQPQHFGDGTRLSIL.

This chain uses TRBV5-5 with TRBJ2-5; 11 bases agree with TRBD2. Losses at the gene ends were 4 bases for V and 4 bases for J; bases not matched to a gene: 6. Germline lookup yields CDR1 SGHKS and CDR2 YYEKEE (reference sequence). This CDR3 is built from 15 residues. The CDR3 DNA is TGTGCCAGCAGCGCTATAGCGGGGGGGCCAGAGACCCAGTACTTC. Its protein product is CASSAIAGGPETQYF. The full variable domain, rest sourced from reference TRBV5-5 and TRBJ2-5, is DAGVTQSPTHLIKTRGQQVTLRCSPISGHKSVSWYQQVLGQGPQFIFQYYEKEERGRGNFPDRFSARQFPNYSSELNVNALLLGDSALYLCASSAIAGGPETQYFGPGTRLLVL.

The chain is built from TRBV6-1 and TRBJ2-7; no clear D. The CDR3 spans 11 residues. V lost 6 bases and J 2 bases, leaving 5 bases between the germline ends. Germline CDR1 MNHNS, CDR2 SASEGT. CDR3 sequence: CASSDTYEQYF. DNA of the CDR3: TGTGCCAGCAGCGACACCTACGAGCAGTACTTC.

The chain combines TRBV28 with TRBJ2-3; 12 bases line up with TRBD1. J lost 4 bases, V lost 5 bases, and 4 bases had no gene match. This CDR3 comprises 15 residues. From germline, CDR1 is MDHEN and CDR2 SYDVKM. The DNA for the CDR3 is TGTGCCAGCAGTGGGGACAGGGGGCGAGCAGATACGCAGTATTTT. It yields the protein CASSGDRGRADTQYF.

The V call is TRBV18, the J call TRBJ1-1, with a possible D match to TRBD1 (5 bases). V was pared by 4 bases and J by 5 bases, with 11 bases between. Germline assignment: CDR1 KGHSH and CDR2 LQKENI. The CDR3 is made up of 13 amino acids. The DNA of the CDR3 is TGTGCCAGCTCACAGGGGAAATTGACTGAAGCTTTCTTT. Translating gives CASSQGKLTEAFF.